This is a list of T cell receptor beta chains from one sample in a study of metastatic and nonmetastatic thyroid tumors. TCRdb re-processed the PCR reads through MiXCR. The table has around 34,000 clones, 14% to 15% seen once. Sequencing used blood. Receptor source: a male donor with papillary thyroid cancer or a benign thyroid nodule (not recorded which). Some clones in this sample may be carry-over from other donors' samples. CDR3s include the opening cysteine and the closing phenylalanine or tryptophan. The D gene is left open where the match is weak. Expanded clones get a size class; other rows say once, few or many, or leave the size out.

j_gene: TRBJ2-7
abundance: .
v_gene: TRBV11-2
d_gene: TRBD2
CDR3nt: TGTGCCACCCTAGCTAGCGGTATTATACGGGAGCAGTACTTC
CDR3aa: CATLASGIIREQYF

j_gene: TRBJ2-1
abundance: many
v_gene: TRBV4-1
d_gene: TRBD2
CDR3nt: TGCGCCAGCAGCCAAGTTCCCCTAGCGGGAGGGCCAAGGAATGAGCAGTTCTTC
CDR3aa: CASSQVPLAGGPRNEQFF

j_gene: TRBJ2-5
abundance: many
v_gene: TRBV12-3/TRBV12-4
d_gene: .
CDR3nt: TGTGCCAGCAGTTTAGCCGCTTCAGAGACCCAGTACTTC
CDR3aa: CASSLAASETQYF

j_gene: TRBJ1-5
abundance: many
v_gene: TRBV6-5
d_gene: TRBD1
CDR3nt: TGTGCCAGCAGTTACACAGGGGAAAGACAGCCCCAGCATTTT
CDR3aa: CASSYTGERQPQHF

j_gene: TRBJ2-1
abundance: many
v_gene: TRBV30
d_gene: .
CDR3nt: TGTGCCTGGAGTAGGCAGAGCGAGCAGTTCTTC
CDR3aa: CAWSRQSEQFF

j_gene: TRBJ2-3
abundance: many
v_gene: TRBV5-1
d_gene: .
CDR3nt: TGCGCCAGCAGCTTCGGATTAATAACAGATACGCAGTATTTT
CDR3aa: CASSFGLITDTQYF

j_gene: TRBJ1-5
abundance: many
v_gene: TRBV2
d_gene: .
CDR3nt: TGTGCCAGCAGCCGGGACTCGAGCAATCAGCCCCAGCATTTT
CDR3aa: CASSRDSSNQPQHF

j_gene: TRBJ2-7
abundance: .
v_gene: TRBV12-3/TRBV12-4
d_gene: .
CDR3nt: TGTGCCAGCGGTTTAGCCCCTTTGATGTTGTCTGGCGAGCAGTACTTC
CDR3aa: CASGLAPLMLSGEQYF

j_gene: TRBJ2-6
abundance: many
v_gene: TRBV2
d_gene: .
CDR3nt: TGTGCCAGCGGGGGACCGGGGGCCAACGTCCTGACTTTC
CDR3aa: CASGGPGANVLTF

j_gene: TRBJ2-2
abundance: many
v_gene: TRBV5-6
d_gene: TRBD2
CDR3nt: TGTGCCAGCAGCTACCCAGCGGGAGGAAACACCGGGGAGCTGTTTTTT
CDR3aa: CASSYPAGGNTGELFF

j_gene: TRBJ2-5
abundance: many
v_gene: TRBV19
d_gene: .
CDR3nt: TGTGCCAGTAGTGTAGGAGGGGGCAGCCAAGAGACCCAGTACTTC
CDR3aa: CASSVGGGSQETQYF

j_gene: TRBJ2-7
abundance: .
v_gene: TRBV10-3
d_gene: TRBD1
CDR3nt: TGTGCCATAGGGGGGGGACAGGGCATCTCCGAGCAGTACTTC
CDR3aa: CAIGGGQGISEQYF

j_gene: TRBJ2-3
abundance: many
v_gene: TRBV27
d_gene: TRBD2
CDR3nt: TGTGCCAGCACCCAGACTAGCGGGAGTGGTGATACGCAGTATTTT
CDR3aa: CASTQTSGSGDTQYF

j_gene: TRBJ1-4
abundance: many
v_gene: TRBV6-1
d_gene: .
CDR3nt: TGTGCCAGCAGGATACAGTGGGACGGGGGTGAAAAACTGTTTTTT
CDR3aa: CASRIQWDGGEKLFF

j_gene: TRBJ1-2
abundance: .
v_gene: TRBV28
d_gene: .
CDR3nt: TGTGCCAGCACCTCTTGTGTGAGGCTTGGCTACACCTTC
CDR3aa: CASTSCVRLGYTF

j_gene: TRBJ2-3
abundance: few
v_gene: TRBV6-1
d_gene: .
CDR3nt: TGTGCCAGCAGCCTCCCGGCCTCGCCGTATACGCAGTATTTT
CDR3aa: CASSLPASPYTQYF

j_gene: TRBJ1-2
abundance: many
v_gene: TRBV20-1
d_gene: .
CDR3nt: TGCAGTGGCGGGGTCGAGTTCTATGGCTACACCTTC
CDR3aa: CSGGVEFYGYTF

j_gene: TRBJ1-6
abundance: many
v_gene: TRBV7-9
d_gene: .
CDR3nt: TGTGCCAGCAGCTTAGAAGGGGGATCTAATTCACCCCTCCACTTT
CDR3aa: CASSLEGGSNSPLHF

j_gene: TRBJ2-7
abundance: many
v_gene: TRBV12-3/TRBV12-4
d_gene: .
CDR3nt: TGTGCCAGCAGTTTAGTAAGGGGCGGGTTCTCCTACGAGCAGTACTTC
CDR3aa: CASSLVRGGFSYEQYF

j_gene: TRBJ2-6
abundance: medium-sized
v_gene: TRBV6-1
d_gene: .
CDR3nt: TGTGCCACCCGCCCGGGAACTGGGGCCAACGTCCTGACTTTC
CDR3aa: CATRPGTGANVLTF

j_gene: TRBJ1-5
abundance: few
v_gene: TRBV6-1
d_gene: .
CDR3nt: TGTGCCAGCATTGGCCAGCCGATCAATCAGCCCCAGCATTTT
CDR3aa: CASIGQPINQPQHF

j_gene: TRBJ2-3
abundance: .
v_gene: TRBV4-3
d_gene: .
CDR3nt: TGCGCCAGCAGCCAAAAGATCCTAGCAGATACGCAGTATTTT
CDR3aa: CASSQKILADTQYF

j_gene: TRBJ1-4
abundance: many
v_gene: TRBV30
d_gene: TRBD1
CDR3nt: TGTGCCTGGAGCGGAGGGACAGCCGGTAATGAAAAACTGTTTTTT
CDR3aa: CAWSGGTAGNEKLFF

j_gene: TRBJ1-1
abundance: many
v_gene: TRBV5-1
d_gene: .
CDR3nt: TGCGCCAGCAGCTTGGGGGGCAACACTGAAGCTTTCTTT
CDR3aa: CASSLGGNTEAFF

j_gene: TRBJ2-1
abundance: many
v_gene: TRBV7-2
d_gene: .
CDR3nt: TGTGCCAGCAGCCGCTCCTTTGGCTCCTACAATGAGCAGTTCTTC
CDR3aa: CASSRSFGSYNEQFF

j_gene: TRBJ2-7
abundance: .
v_gene: TRBV9
d_gene: TRBD2
CDR3nt: TGTGCCAGCAGCGTTGGTAGCGGGAAAACCTACGAGCAGTACTTC
CDR3aa: CASSVGSGKTYEQYF

j_gene: TRBJ2-7
abundance: many
v_gene: TRBV30
d_gene: .
CDR3nt: TGTGCCGGGACGCAGGGCAATGTCTACGAGCAGTACTTC
CDR3aa: CAGTQGNVYEQYF

j_gene: TRBJ2-7
abundance: many
v_gene: TRBV6-1
d_gene: TRBD1
CDR3nt: TGTGCCAGCAGTCTCGGGGGACAGGGTCTGTACGAGCAGTACTTC
CDR3aa: CASSLGGQGLYEQYF

j_gene: TRBJ2-7
abundance: many
v_gene: TRBV9
d_gene: TRBD2
CDR3nt: TGTGCCAGCAGCGTAGCCGGGACTAGGTCCTACGAGCAGTACTTC
CDR3aa: CASSVAGTRSYEQYF

j_gene: TRBJ2-7
abundance: many
v_gene: TRBV5-4
d_gene: TRBD1
CDR3nt: TGTGCCAGCAGCCAACGGGACAGGGGTCCCGGCGAGCAGTACTTC
CDR3aa: CASSQRDRGPGEQYF

j_gene: TRBJ1-1
abundance: .
v_gene: TRBV20-1
d_gene: .
CDR3nt: TGCAGTGCCCCTCCACTCTGGTACACTGAAGCTTTCTTT
CDR3aa: CSAPPLWYTEAFF

j_gene: TRBJ1-5
abundance: .
v_gene: TRBV6-5
d_gene: TRBD1
CDR3nt: TGTGCCAGCGGTTTGCAACAGGGGACGGGTCAGCCCAAGCATTTT
CDR3aa: CASGLQQGTGQPKHF

j_gene: TRBJ2-5
abundance: many
v_gene: TRBV7-2
d_gene: .
CDR3nt: TGTGCCAGCAGCTTCGACACTGAGGAGACCCAGTACTTC
CDR3aa: CASSFDTEETQYF

j_gene: TRBJ1-1
abundance: many
v_gene: TRBV7-9
d_gene: .
CDR3nt: TGTGCCAGCAGCCCCCCCGGGAGAGCTTTCTTT
CDR3aa: CASSPPGRAFF

j_gene: TRBJ2-2
abundance: few
v_gene: TRBV5-4
d_gene: .
CDR3nt: TGTGCCAGCAGCCCCGTCCCGGCCGCGAACACCGGGGAGCTGTTTTTT
CDR3aa: CASSPVPAANTGELFF

j_gene: TRBJ2-2
abundance: many
v_gene: TRBV9
d_gene: .
CDR3nt: TGTGCCAGCAGCGTAGTTACTGGAGGGTTGAACACCGGGGAGCTGTTTTTT
CDR3aa: CASSVVTGGLNTGELFF

j_gene: TRBJ1-4
abundance: many
v_gene: TRBV18
d_gene: .
CDR3nt: TGTGCCAGCTCACCCTTGGGGGTAGCTAATGAAAAACTGTTTTTT
CDR3aa: CASSPLGVANEKLFF

j_gene: TRBJ2-1
abundance: many
v_gene: TRBV11-1
d_gene: TRBD2
CDR3nt: TGTGCCAGCAGCCGTGCCGGGACTAGCGGGAGGATTGAGCAGTTCTTC
CDR3aa: CASSRAGTSGRIEQFF

j_gene: TRBJ2-1
abundance: many
v_gene: TRBV5-1
d_gene: TRBD2
CDR3nt: TGCGCCAGCAGCCCCCCCCCCCGGGGGGACAATGAGCAGTTCTTC
CDR3aa: CASSPPPRGDNEQFF

j_gene: TRBJ2-5
abundance: .
v_gene: TRBV3-1
d_gene: .
CDR3nt: TGTGCCAGCAGCAATTCAGGTACTCAGACCCAGTACTTT
CDR3aa: CASSNSGTQTQYF

j_gene: TRBJ2-6
abundance: many
v_gene: TRBV14
d_gene: .
CDR3nt: TGTGCCAGCAATCGAGGGAGTGGGGCCAACGTCCTGACTTTC
CDR3aa: CASNRGSGANVLTF

j_gene: TRBJ2-5
abundance: many
v_gene: TRBV19
d_gene: TRBD1
CDR3nt: TGTGCCAGTAGCCCGCCGGGACAGCTCAGGGAGACCCAGTACTTC
CDR3aa: CASSPPGQLRETQYF

j_gene: TRBJ2-7
abundance: .
v_gene: TRBV20-1
d_gene: TRBD1
CDR3nt: TGCAGTGCTAATCACAGGGGGGCGGGCGAGCAGTACTTC
CDR3aa: CSANHRGAGEQYF